The entry that follows covers one T cell receptor beta chain sequence. The antigen remains undetermined. The data derive from a study of OX40 agonist ivuxolimab in advanced cancers. On the study more broadly: Patients achieving partial responses numbered three: one hepatocellular carcinoma case and two cutaneous melanoma cases. Study-level findings and limits: Circulating CD4+ and CD8+ T cells showed clonal expansion by week 6 at 0.1 to 3.0 mg/kg. CD4+ T cells averaged fewer expanded clones than CD8+ T cells.

CDR3 length equals 13 residues. Germline lookup yields CDR1 SGDLS and CDR2 YYNGEE. V was pared by 4 bases and J by 5 bases, with 10 bases between. Method: immunoSEQ multiplex PCR; TCRdb's copy keeps in-frame clones and lacks some. The repertoire consists of fewer than 65,000 clones, with around 90% occurring once and the leading ten covering about 5.4%. Here the sequenced sample was CD4+ or CD8+ T cells sorted from blood, taken in a trial of the OX40 agonist ivuxolimab. The chain recombines TRBV9 with TRBJ2-1, with D possibly TRBD1 on 5 matching bases. The TCR sequence derives from an adult with an advanced solid tumor such as melanoma, head and neck, liver or kidney cancer. The CDR3 DNA is TGTGCCAGCAGCCTCACAGGAGACAATGAGCAGTTCTTC. It encodes CASSLTGDNEQFF. Based on the CDR3 plus reference TRBV9 and TRBJ2-1, the full variable domain is DSGVTQTPKHLITATGQRVTLRCSPRSGDLSVYWYQQSLDQGLQFLIQYYNGEERAKGNILERFSAQQFPDLHSELNLSSLELGDSALYFCASSLTGDNEQFFGPGTRLTVL.